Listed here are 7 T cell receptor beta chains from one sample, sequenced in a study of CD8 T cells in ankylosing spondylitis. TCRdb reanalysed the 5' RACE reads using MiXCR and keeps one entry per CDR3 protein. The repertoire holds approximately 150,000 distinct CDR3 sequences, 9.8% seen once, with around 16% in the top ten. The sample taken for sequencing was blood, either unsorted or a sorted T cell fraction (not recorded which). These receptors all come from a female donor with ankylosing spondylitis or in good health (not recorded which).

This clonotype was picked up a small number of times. CDR3 nucleotide sequence: TGTGCCAGCAGCCCCGGAGTACGGGGCACAGATACGCAGTATTTT. As protein: CASSPGVRGTDTQYF. The chain employs TRBV12-3 or TRBV12-4 and TRBJ2-3, with no clear D. The CDR3 contains 15 residues. Trimming left V 6 bases short and J 1 base short, with 14 bases between.

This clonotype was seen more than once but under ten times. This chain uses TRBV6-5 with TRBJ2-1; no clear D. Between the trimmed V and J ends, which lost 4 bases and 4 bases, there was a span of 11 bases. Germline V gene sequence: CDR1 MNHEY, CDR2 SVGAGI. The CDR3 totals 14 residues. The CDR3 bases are TGTGCCAGCAGTTCGCCTCAGAGGTACAATGAGCAGTTCTTC. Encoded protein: CASSSPQRYNEQFF.

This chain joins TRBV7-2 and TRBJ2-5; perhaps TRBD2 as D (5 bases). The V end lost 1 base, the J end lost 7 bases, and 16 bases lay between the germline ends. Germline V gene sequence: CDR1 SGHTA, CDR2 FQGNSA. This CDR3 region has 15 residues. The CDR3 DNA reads TGTGCCAGCAGCTTAGTCAGTTCGCGTGGAGGGACCCAGTACTTC. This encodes CASSLVSSRGGTQYF.

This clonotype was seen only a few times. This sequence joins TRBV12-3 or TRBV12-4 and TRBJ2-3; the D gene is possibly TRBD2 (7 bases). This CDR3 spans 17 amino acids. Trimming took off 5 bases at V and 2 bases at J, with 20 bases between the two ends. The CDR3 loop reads CASSPSAEGGFTDTQYF. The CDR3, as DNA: TGTGCCAGCAGTCCCTCCGCGGAGGGGGGGTTCACAGATACGCAGTATTTT.

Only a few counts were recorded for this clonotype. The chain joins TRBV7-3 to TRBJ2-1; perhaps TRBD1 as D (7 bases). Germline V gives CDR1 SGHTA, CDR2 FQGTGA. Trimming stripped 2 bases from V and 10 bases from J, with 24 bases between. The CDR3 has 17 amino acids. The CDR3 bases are TGTGCCAGCAGCTTATATTCCAGGGGGAGGCTTTATGGAGAGCAGTTCTTC. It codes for CASSLYSRGRLYGEQFF.

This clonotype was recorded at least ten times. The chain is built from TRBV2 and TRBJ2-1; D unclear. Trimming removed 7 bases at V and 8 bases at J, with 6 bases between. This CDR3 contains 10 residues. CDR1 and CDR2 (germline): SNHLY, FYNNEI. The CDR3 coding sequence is TGTGCCAGCATCGGGTATGAGCAGTTCTTC. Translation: CASIGYEQFF.

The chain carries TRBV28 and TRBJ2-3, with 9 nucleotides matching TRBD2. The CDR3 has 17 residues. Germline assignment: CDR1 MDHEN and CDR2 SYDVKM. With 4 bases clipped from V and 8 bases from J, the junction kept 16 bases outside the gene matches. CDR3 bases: TGTGCCAGCAGTTCGGAAATAGCGGGAGCCGAAACCCTTACGCAGTATTTT. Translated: CASSSEIAGAETLTQYF.